These T cell receptor beta chains were read from a single sample in a study of shared clonotypes between healthy human individuals. Only in-frame clones appear in the TCRdb table, and some are missing; sequencing was by immunoSEQ multiplex PCR. This sample carries roughly 530,000 clones, 90% to 96% of them seen once, and the ten largest clones take approximately 0.06%. The source material was naive CD4+ T cells sorted from blood. The receptors derive from a woman younger than 45 in good health. The CDR3 runs from the conserved cysteine through the conserved F or W. A D gene is named only where the DNA matches it firmly. Expanded clones are given a class, and other clones once, few, many or no size at all.

cdr3_nt cdr3_aa clone_size v_call d_call j_call
TGCGCCAGCAGCCCGCTACAGGATTCGGCTGAAGCTTTCTTT CASSPLQDSAEAFF - TRBV5-1 - TRBJ1-1
TGTGCCACATCTCGGACAGGGGAGGAGGAGCAGTTCTTC CATSRTGEEEQFF - TRBV19 TRBD1 TRBJ2-1
TGTGCCAGTAGTATAGCGGACGGGAGGACAGATACGCAGTATTTT CASSIADGRTDTQYF - TRBV19 TRBD2 TRBJ2-3
TGTGCCAGCAACTCGGCAGGGATGTATCAGCCCCAGCATTTT CASNSAGMYQPQHF - TRBV28 - TRBJ1-5
TGTGCCAGCAGCCCAACCGCGAGACCCTACCACGAGCAGTACTTC CASSPTARPYHEQYF - TRBV7-2 - TRBJ2-7
TGTGCCAGCAGCCCGGGCCTTTCCTACGAGCAGTACTTC CASSPGLSYEQYF - TRBV5-4 - TRBJ2-7
TGCGCCAGCAGCTCCCCGGGACAGCCCTTCCAGGGCTACACCTTC CASSSPGQPFQGYTF once TRBV5-1 TRBD1 TRBJ1-2
TGTTCCTCTAGGGGATCTGGAAACACCATATATTTT CSSRGSGNTIYF - TRBV6-1 - TRBJ1-3
TGTGCCAGCAGCTTGTGGCCGGGACAGAGTGTCCGGGGCTACACCTTC CASSLWPGQSVRGYTF - TRBV5-6 TRBD1 TRBJ1-2
TGCGCCAGCAGCTTGATACCCAGCGGGAGCGAGCAGTACTTC CASSLIPSGSEQYF - TRBV5-1 TRBD2 TRBJ2-7
TGTGCCAGCAGCTTAGGGATGGGACTAGGGCCCTTATCCCGCTCCTACGAGCAGTACTTC CASSLGMGLGPLSRSYEQYF - TRBV13 TRBD2 TRBJ2-7
TGTGCCAGCAGCGTAAGGCCCGAGTCCTACGAGCAGTACTTC CASSVRPESYEQYF - TRBV9 - TRBJ2-7
TGTGCCAGCAGTTTTCCCCGGACTTTTAACTCCTACAATGAGCAGTTCTTC CASSFPRTFNSYNEQFF - TRBV28 - TRBJ2-1
TGTGCCAGCAGTCCCAGCTCATATGGCTACACCTTC CASSPSSYGYTF - TRBV28 - TRBJ1-2
TGTGCCAGCAGTGACACAGGGGAGCGTCAGCCCCAGCATTTT CASSDTGERQPQHF - TRBV6-5 TRBD1 TRBJ1-5
TGTGCCAGCAGTTACGGACAGGGGGGCTACGAGCAGTACTTC CASSYGQGGYEQYF - TRBV6-6 TRBD1 TRBJ2-7
TGTGCCAGCTCGCCCGTATCAGGGGACGAGCAGTACTTC CASSPVSGDEQYF - TRBV18 - TRBJ2-7
TGCGCCAGCAGCAGGGGACAGATGAACACTGAAGCTTTCTTT CASSRGQMNTEAFF - TRBV5-1 TRBD1 TRBJ1-1
TGTGCCAGCAGTTTTACTAGCGGAAGCTCCTACGAGCAGTACTTC CASSFTSGSSYEQYF - TRBV13 TRBD2 TRBJ2-7
TGCGCCAGCAGCGTGGAAGGACAGCCCTACAATGAGCAGTTCTTC CASSVEGQPYNEQFF once TRBV5-1 - TRBJ2-1
TGTGCCAGTAGGACAGGGGGCGAGGAGACCCAGTACTTC CASRTGGEETQYF - TRBV19 TRBD1 TRBJ2-5
TGTGCCAGCAGCTTACCGAGGACAGGGTTTAGCTCCTACGAGCAGTACTTC CASSLPRTGFSSYEQYF - TRBV7-2 TRBD1 TRBJ2-7
TGTGCCAGCAGTGAAAGTGGTGGGGGGGCAGGCGGCTACACCTTC CASSESGGGAGGYTF - TRBV6-1 - TRBJ1-2
TGTGCCAGCAGTTCCCCCTACCTCTGGGGGGACAGGGGTAGCAATCAGCCCCAGCATTTT CASSSPYLWGDRGSNQPQHF - TRBV28 TRBD1 TRBJ1-5
TGTGCCAGCAGTGATTGGGGAGTCGGAAACACCATATATTTT CASSDWGVGNTIYF - TRBV2 - TRBJ1-3
TGTGCCAGCAGTTTTCTCGGGACACCCCCAAAGCCCCAGCATTTT CASSFLGTPPKPQHF - TRBV28 - TRBJ1-5
TGCGCCAGCAGCTCTAGCGGGCCTACTTCCTACGAGCAGTACTTC CASSSSGPTSYEQYF - TRBV5-1 TRBD2 TRBJ2-7
TGTGCCAGCAGGGAGACGGTCTCTGGGGCCAACGTCCTGACTTTC CASRETVSGANVLTF - TRBV2 - TRBJ2-6
TGTGCCAGCTTTGGGGTTTCAACGAACACCGGGGAGCTGTTTTTT CASFGVSTNTGELFF - TRBV2 - TRBJ2-2
TGTGCCAGCAGCAGTGGGACTAGCGGTCTAGGGGAGACCCAGTACTTC CASSSGTSGLGETQYF - TRBV21-1 - TRBJ2-5
TGTGCCAGCAGTGGGGGACAGGTTGTACATGAGCAGTTCTTC CASSGGQVVHEQFF once TRBV6-1 TRBD1 TRBJ2-1
TGTGCCAGCAGCTCACAGGGCTGGGATCAGCCCCAGCATTTT CASSSQGWDQPQHF few TRBV5-8 - TRBJ1-5
TGTGCCACCGCCCCCGTCGAAAGCAATCAGCCCCAGCATTTT CATAPVESNQPQHF - TRBV6-6 - TRBJ1-5
TGCGCCAGCAGCCCCGGATATGGACAGGGGGCTGTTAGAGAGACCCAGTACTTC CASSPGYGQGAVRETQYF - TRBV5-1 TRBD1 TRBJ2-5
TGTGCCAGCAGTATTACAGGTGTCTACGAGCAGTACTTC CASSITGVYEQYF - TRBV28 - TRBJ2-7
TGTGCCAGCGTCGCGGGAGGTCAATACCAAGAGACCCAGTACTTC CASVAGGQYQETQYF - TRBV2 TRBD2 TRBJ2-5
TGTGCCAGCAGGCTACGACAGGGGGGAGGCTACACCTTC CASRLRQGGGYTF - TRBV27 TRBD1 TRBJ1-2
TGTGCCAGCAGTTTCGTGGGAGCTGGGGCCAACGTCCTGACTTTC CASSFVGAGANVLTF - TRBV28 - TRBJ2-6
TGTGCCAGCAGTTACTCGAACAGGGGTCACGAGCAGTACTTC CASSYSNRGHEQYF - TRBV6-6 TRBD1 TRBJ2-7
TGTGCCACCAGCAGAGATCCTTACTCTGGAAACACCATATATTTT CATSRDPYSGNTIYF - TRBV15 - TRBJ1-3
TGTGCCAGCACCCAACCGGGACTAGCGGGAGAAAGGGGGGAGCTGTTTTTT CASTQPGLAGERGELFF - TRBV28 TRBD2 TRBJ2-2
TGTGCCAGCAGTCTCCGGGAGTATAGCGGGAGTTACGAGCAGTACTTC CASSLREYSGSYEQYF - TRBV2 TRBD2 TRBJ2-7
TGTGCCACCAGCAGAAGGACGGCCGATGAAGCTTTCTTT CATSRRTADEAFF - TRBV15 - TRBJ1-1
TGTGCCAGCAGCTTAGGGCAAGCCAACTATGGCTACACCTTC CASSLGQANYGYTF - TRBV11-2 - TRBJ1-2
TGTGCCAGCAGCCACCCGGGACAGGGGAGCTACGAGCAGTACTTC CASSHPGQGSYEQYF - TRBV14 TRBD1 TRBJ2-7
TGTGCCAGCAGCTTACAGGAACCTGGGGCCAAAAACATTCAGTACTTC CASSLQEPGAKNIQYF - TRBV7-8 - TRBJ2-4
TGTGCCACCAGCCTCTTAGAGGTCAAGCCCTACGAGCAGTACTTC CATSLLEVKPYEQYF - TRBV15 - TRBJ2-7
TGCGCCAGCAGTCCGGTGGCTCGAAACATTCAGTACTTC CASSPVARNIQYF - TRBV5-1 - TRBJ2-4
TGTGCCAGTAGTACCTCAGTGTTCTCCTACGAGCAGTACTTC CASSTSVFSYEQYF - TRBV19 - TRBJ2-7
TGTGCCAGCAGTTTTGAAAACAGGGGGGGTGAAGCTTTCTTT CASSFENRGGEAFF - TRBV27 TRBD1 TRBJ1-1
TGTGCCAGCAGCTTAGATCGCCCAAACACCGGGGAGCTGTTTTTT CASSLDRPNTGELFF - TRBV11-2 - TRBJ2-2
TGTGCCAGTAGGGGACAGGGAACTATCCAAGAGACCCAGTACTTC CASRGQGTIQETQYF - TRBV19 TRBD1 TRBJ2-5
TGTGCCAGCAGACTAGCGGGAGGCGGCGAGCAGTACTTC CASRLAGGGEQYF few TRBV2 TRBD2 TRBJ2-7
TGTGCCAGCAGCTTAGCGGGGGCGAACACTGAAGCTTTCTTT CASSLAGANTEAFF - TRBV7-9 - TRBJ1-1
TGTGCCAGCGCTAGAAACACCGGGGAGCTGTTTTTT CASARNTGELFF - TRBV9 - TRBJ2-2
TGTGCCAGCAGCTTAGATTCGGGTACTCACAATGAGCAGTTCTTC CASSLDSGTHNEQFF - TRBV11-2 - TRBJ2-1
TGTGCCAGCAGTGAACTAGTAGGTTTCGTGGAGACCCAGTACTTC CASSELVGFVETQYF - TRBV28 - TRBJ2-5
TGTGCCAGCCTATCGGAGAGCTCTGGAAACACCATATATTTT CASLSESSGNTIYF once TRBV28 - TRBJ1-3
TGTGCCAGCAGCCAACGCAGTTTAGGGCCCACAGATACGCAGTATTTT CASSQRSLGPTDTQYF - TRBV7-9 - TRBJ2-3